The T cell receptor (beta chain) described here comes from a study of vaccination effects on CD4 cells after COVID-19. Clones were sequenced by immunoSEQ multiplex PCR, and TCRdb holds only the in-frame ones, with some missing. The sample holds 13,000 or so clones, over 60% seen once. The ViraFEST assay expanded antigen-specific CD4+ T cells with viral peptide pools before sequencing. Following an approximately ten-day culture, CD4+ T cells were purified. Infection with SARS-CoV-2 occurred in the person between March and December 2020, and PCR confirmed it. All participants had two doses of either the BNT162b2 or mRNA-1273 vaccine. Regarding this clone: Its antigen is unidentified.

Trimming shortened V by 2 bases and J by 8 bases, and 16 bases separated the two germline ends. The germline V gene encodes CDR1 SGHNT and CDR2 YYREEE (reference sequence). CDR3 size: 14 residues. The receptor comes from a human donor who had a prior SARS-CoV-2 infection. The genes are TRBV5-4 and TRBJ1-2; tentative D call: TRBD1 (6 bases). The sequencing here drew on CD4+ T cells from PBMCs cultured with HCoV-NL63 spike peptides, taken after COVID-19 vaccination. For the CDR3, the DNA is TGTGCCAGCAGCTTACAGGGTTACCTGGGAGGCTACACCTTC. It specifies CASSLQGYLGGYTF.